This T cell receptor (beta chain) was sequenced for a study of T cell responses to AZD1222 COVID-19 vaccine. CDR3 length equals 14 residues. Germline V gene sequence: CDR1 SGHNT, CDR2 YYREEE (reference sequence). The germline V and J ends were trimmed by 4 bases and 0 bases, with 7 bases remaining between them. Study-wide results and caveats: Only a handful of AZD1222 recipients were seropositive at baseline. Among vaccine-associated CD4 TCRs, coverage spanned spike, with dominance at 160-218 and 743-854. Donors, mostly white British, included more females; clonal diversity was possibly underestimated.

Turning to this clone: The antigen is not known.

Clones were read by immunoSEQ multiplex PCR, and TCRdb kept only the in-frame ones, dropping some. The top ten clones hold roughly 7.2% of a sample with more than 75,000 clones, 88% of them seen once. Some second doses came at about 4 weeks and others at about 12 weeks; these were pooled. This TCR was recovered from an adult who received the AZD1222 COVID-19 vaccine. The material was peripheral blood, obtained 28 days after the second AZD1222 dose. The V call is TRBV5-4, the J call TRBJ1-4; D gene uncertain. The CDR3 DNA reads TGTGCCAGCAGCGTGGGAGCAACTAATGAAAAACTGTTTTTT. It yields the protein CASSVGATNEKLFF.